This record concerns one T cell receptor beta chain sequence. The data stem from a study of cytomegalovirus exposure and HLA in healthy donors. Trimming shortened V by 6 bases and J by 5 bases, and 13 bases separated the two germline ends. Per germline, CDR1 SGHTA and CDR2 FQGTGA. CDR3 length: 14 amino acids. This PCR relied on a set of 60 Vbeta primers and 13 Jbeta primers. Here immunoSEQ multiplex PCR was the method, and the copy in TCRdb shows in-frame clones only, minus some. This sample lists some 130,000 clones; its ten largest clones have 2%. This chain joins TRBV7-3 and TRBJ2-2, with D perhaps TRBD1 (5 bases). The receptor's source is a woman aged 60-75 years in good health and CMV-seronegative. The sample was PBMCs. CDR3 in amino acids: CASRSGASTGELFF. The CDR3 DNA reads as TGTGCCAGCAGGTCTGGGGCATCTACCGGGGAGCTGTTTTTT.